One sample yielded the 6 T cell receptor beta chains listed below, sequenced in a study of blood T cell repertoires in COVID-19. TCRdb keeps only in-frame clones here, not all; method: immunoSEQ multiplex PCR. The sample shows about 180,000 clones, more than 80% of them seen only once. Sample: PBMCs or T cells enriched from blood (not recorded which). The origin of the receptors is a man aged 40-50 years who had recovered from COVID-19.

The chain uses TRBV9 and TRBJ1-1; D perhaps matches TRBD1 (5 bases). The V gene lost 7 bases and the J gene lost 8 bases, with 18 bases spanning the gap. Germline V gene data show CDR1 as SGDLS and CDR2 as YYNGEE. The CDR3 has 13 amino acids. In DNA, the CDR3 is TGTGCCAGCGGCGAGGGGTCTGGTAGGGAAGCTTTCTTT. This translates into CASGEGSGREAFF.

The rearrangement links TRBV7-9 to TRBJ1-2, with D tentatively TRBD1 (6 bases). This CDR3 has 14 residues. V dropped 3 bases and J dropped 4 bases, with 12 bases sitting between them. Per germline, CDR1 SEHNR and CDR2 FQNEAQ (reference sequence). CDR3 coding DNA: TGTGCCAGCAGCTTCGAGACAGGAATCTATGGCTACACCTTC. It is translated as CASSFETGIYGYTF.

This chain uses TRBV19 with TRBJ2-7; TRBD2 matches 12 bases. This CDR3 contains 16 residues. Germline-derived CDR1 and CDR2 are LNHDA and SQIVND (reference sequence). Trimming removed 5 bases from V and 4 bases from J; junction bases left unmatched: 9. CDR3 coding DNA: TGTGCCAGTAGTCCCCGTCCTAGCGGGAGGGGATACGAGCAGTACTTC. This translates into CASSPRPSGRGYEQYF. Full variable domain (missing parts from reference TRBV19 and TRBJ2-7): DGGITQSPKYLFRKEGQNVTLSCEQNLNHDAMYWYRQDPGQGLRLIYYSQIVNDFQKGDIAEGYSVSREKKESFPLTVTSAQKNPTAFYLCASSPRPSGRGYEQYFGPGTRLTVT.

The chain employs TRBV7-9 and TRBJ2-3, with D maybe TRBD2 (5 bases). The V gene lost 8 bases and the J gene lost 4 bases, with 13 bases spanning the gap. Looked up from germline, CDR1 is SEHNR and CDR2 is FQNEAQ (reference sequence). The CDR3 covers 13 residues. CDR3 amino acids: CASSGMGPDTQYF. The DNA of the CDR3 is TGTGCCAGCTCGGGGATGGGCCCAGATACGCAGTATTTT.

In its sample, this clone was seen once. J is TRBJ2-1 and V is TRBV9; the D gene is possibly TRBD1 (6 bases). In germline, CDR1 is SGDLS, CDR2 YYNGEE. The CDR3 runs 14 residues. V lost 0 bases to trimming and J lost 8 bases, with 12 bases between them. CDR3: CASSVVVRGDEQFF. The CDR3 bases are TGTGCCAGCAGCGTAGTAGTCAGGGGCGATGAGCAGTTCTTC.

The chain has TRBV19 and TRBJ2-3; 7 bases are a match to TRBD1. CDR1 and CDR2 (germline): LNHDA, SQIVND (reference sequence). V dropped 4 bases and J dropped 0; count of bases not matched to a gene: 7. The CDR3 is 16 residues long. CDR3 sequence (DNA): TGTGCCAGTAGTAGAAGGACAGGATCTAGCACAGATACGCAGTATTTT. It is translated as CASSRRTGSSTDTQYF.